The entry below gives a single T cell receptor beta chain sequence along with its context. The data stem from a study of blood T cell repertoires in COVID-19. Study details: Sources were T cells, B-cell-depleted T cells, or PBMCs; the material itself was cDNA or gDNA.

The CDR3 has 14 residues. CDR1 is MDHEN, CDR2 SYDVKM, per germline. V was pared by 1 base and J by 6 bases, with 5 bases of the junction left unmatched. Participants had their cohort set by participant-reported clinical history. Only in-frame clones appear in the TCRdb table, and some are missing; sequencing was by immunoSEQ multiplex PCR. This sample carries 200,000 to 300,000 clones, around 88% of them seen once, and the ten largest clones take 1% to 1.5%. The sample was PBMCs or T cells enriched from blood (not recorded which). The gene calls are TRBV28 and TRBJ1-2; 7 bases are a match to TRBD1. The sequence was obtained from a woman between 40 and 50 years old with acute COVID-19. CDR3 DNA: TGTGCCAGCAGTTTATATACAGGGGCGGATGGCTACACCTTC. It specifies CASSLYTGADGYTF.